The 27 T cell receptor beta chains below all came from one sample that was sequenced in a study of blood T cell repertoires in COVID-19. Assay: immunoSEQ multiplex PCR; the TCRdb copy retains only in-frame clones and omits some. The sample yields about 380,000 clones, more than 75% seen once. Sequenced material: PBMCs or T cells enriched from blood (not recorded which). These receptor sequences come from a woman aged 18-35 years who had recovered from COVID-19.

In this sample, this clone turned up once. The chain couples TRBV10-3 to TRBJ1-3; D is ambiguous. This CDR3 comprises 15 residues. V dropped 4 bases and J dropped 1 base, with 11 bases sitting between them. CDR1 is ENHRY and CDR2 is SYGVKD in the germline V gene. The CDR3 nucleotides read TGTGCCATCAGTGCCCCGCCGGGTTCTGGAAACACCATATATTTT. This codes for CAISAPPGSGNTIYF.

The chain links TRBV5-5 to TRBJ1-1; 7 bases align to TRBD1. Trimming at V came to 0 bases and at J to 1 base, leaving 3 bases not matched to a gene. This CDR3 is 15 amino acids long. CDR1 SGHKS and CDR2 YYEKEE come from the germline V gene (reference sequence). The DNA for the CDR3 is TGTGCCAGCAGCTTGGGGTGGACAGGGAACACTGAAGCTTTCTTT. Protein product: CASSLGWTGNTEAFF.

This chain connects TRBV24-1 to TRBJ1-5, with 9 bases identical to TRBD1. Trimming at V came to 7 bases and at J to 7 bases, leaving 10 bases not matched to a gene. The CDR3 extends over 15 amino acids. CDR1 is KGHDR and CDR2 is SFDVKD in the germline V gene. In DNA form, the CDR3 reads TGTGCCACCAGCTCACCCGGGACAGGGAGCCAGCCCCAGCATTTT. As protein: CATSSPGTGSQPQHF.

The chain employs TRBV18 and TRBJ2-3; TRBD1 is a possible D gene (5 bases). The CDR3 contains 15 residues. CDR1 is KGHSH, CDR2 LQKENI, per germline. Between the trimmed V and J ends, which lost 4 bases and 0 bases, there was a span of 11 bases. This CDR3 is CASSQGVRSTDTQYF. CDR3 coding DNA: TGTGCCAGCTCACAAGGGGTCAGGAGCACAGATACGCAGTATTTT.

This chain joins TRBV9 and TRBJ2-3, with 8 bases matching TRBD1. The V gene's germline CDR1 is SGDLS and CDR2 YYNGEE. This CDR3 has 16 amino acids. The V segment lost 3 bases and the J segment 0 bases; nucleotides outside the gene matches: 6. CDR3 residues: CASSGRTGLSTDTQYF. In DNA form, the CDR3 reads TGTGCCAGCAGCGGTCGGACAGGGCTCAGCACAGATACGCAGTATTTT.

The genes are TRBV27 and TRBJ1-1; D perhaps matches TRBD1 (6 bases). Germline loops: CDR1 MNHEY, CDR2 SMNVEV (reference sequence). Trimming pared 5 bases from V and 0 bases from J, leaving 10 bases between. The length of the CDR3 is 14 residues. The chain's CDR3 is CASSITGLNTEAFF. CDR3 in DNA: TGTGCCAGCAGTATCACAGGGTTGAACACTGAAGCTTTCTTT.

The chain couples TRBV6-5 to TRBJ2-2; TRBD1 aligns across 7 bases. The CDR3 extends over 15 amino acids. In germline, CDR1 is MNHEY, CDR2 SVGAGI. Unmatched junction bases numbered 2, after V lost 3 bases and J lost 1 base. CDR3 protein: CASSYRTGNTGELFF. CDR3 bases: TGTGCCAGCAGTTATAGGACAGGGAACACCGGGGAGCTGTTTTTT.

This rearrangement joins TRBV18 to TRBJ1-1, with 7 nucleotides matching TRBD1. The CDR3 is 16 residues long. Germline CDR1 is KGHSH and CDR2 is LQKENI. Losses at the gene ends were 3 bases for V and 4 bases for J; bases not matched to a gene: 11. For the CDR3, the DNA is TGTGCCAGCTCACCTCTTACAGGGGCGATTGCCACTGAAGCTTTCTTT. Amino acids: CASSPLTGAIATEAFF.

This clone was seen only a few times. In DNA, the CDR3 is TGTGCCTGGACCCGAGTGGGGCAGACTAACTATGGCTACACCTTC. This translates into CAWTRVGQTNYGYTF. The chain recombines TRBV30 with TRBJ1-2; D may be TRBD1 (5 bases). The CDR3 spans 15 residues. The V and J ends lost 4 bases and 0 bases respectively, with 15 bases between them. Per germline, CDR1 GTSNPN and CDR2 SVGIG (reference sequence).

V usage is TRBV10-3 and J usage is TRBJ2-3, with 12 bases aligning to TRBD2. V gave up 2 bases and J gave up 0 bases; unmatched junction bases: 3. CDR1 is ENHRY and CDR2 is SYGVKD in the germline V gene. The CDR3 sequence is 17 residues long. The CDR3 protein is CAISERLAGASTDTQYF. Written as DNA, the CDR3 is TGTGCCATCAGTGAGAGACTAGCGGGGGCTAGCACAGATACGCAGTATTTT.

V is TRBV2 and J is TRBJ1-6; TRBD1 might be the D (5 bases). Trimming took 5 bases from V and 0 from J, leaving 11 bases between them. The CDR3 is 16 amino acids. CDR1 and CDR2 (germline): SNHLY, FYNNEI. CDR3 in amino acids: CASSIQGFSYNSPLHF. In DNA, the CDR3 is TGTGCCAGCAGTATCCAGGGTTTCTCCTATAATTCACCCCTCCACTTT.

The rearrangement uses TRBV10-3 and TRBJ1-1; no clear D gene. The V gene lost 2 bases and the J gene lost 2 bases, with 21 bases spanning the gap. The CDR3 is 18 residues long. The germline CDR1 and CDR2 sequences are ENHRY and SYGVKD. This CDR3 reads CAISEGLRRTEGNTEAFF. The CDR3 nucleotides read TGTGCCATCAGTGAGGGACTCCGCAGGACGGAGGGAAACACTGAAGCTTTCTTT.

This clone was counted a single time. V usage is TRBV30 and J usage is TRBJ1-2, with 9 bases fitting TRBD1. Germline assignment: CDR1 GTSNPN and CDR2 SVGIG (reference sequence). With 5 bases clipped from V and 3 bases from J, the junction kept 7 bases outside the gene matches. This CDR3 comprises 14 residues. DNA of the CDR3: TGTGCCTGGGCCGGACAGGGGAGGGACTATGGCTACACCTTC. Amino acids: CAWAGQGRDYGYTF. The entire variable domain, with the rest obtained from reference TRBV30 and TRBJ1-2, is as follows: SQTIHQWPATLVQPVGSPLSLECTVEGTSNPNLYWYRQAAGRGLQLLFYSVGIGQISSEVPQNLSASRPQDRQFILSSKKLLLSDSGFYLCAWAGQGRDYGYTFGSGTRLTVV.

The V gene is TRBV30, the J gene TRBJ1-2; 7 bases match TRBD1. This CDR3 spans 13 amino acids. Germline V gives CDR1 GTSNPN, CDR2 SVGIG (reference sequence). After removal of 1 base from V and 5 bases from J, the junction contained 4 bases not matched to a gene. The CDR3 DNA follows: TGTGCCTGGAGTGGAGGGGGCGCTTATGGCTACACCTTC. Its translation is CAWSGGGAYGYTF.

A few counts support this clone. The chain is built from TRBV7-3 and TRBJ1-2; D is unresolved. The CDR3 has 14 residues. V lost 0 bases and J lost 0, with 5 bases in between. CDR1 SGHTA and CDR2 FQGTGA come from the germline V gene. In nucleotides, the CDR3 is TGTGCCAGCAGCTTAACCCCTGCTAACTATGGCTACACCTTC. Residues: CASSLTPANYGYTF.

The rearrangement links TRBV3-1 (or the pseudogene TRBV3-2) to TRBJ1-2, with D unclear. Trimming left V 0 bases short and J 4 bases short, with 21 bases between. Germline loops: CDR1 LGHDT, CDR2 YNNKEL (reference sequence). This CDR3 is 18 amino acids long. CDR3 coding DNA: TGTGCCAGCAGCCAAGATGGCTCCGGCAGGCCGTTGTTCTATGGCTACACCTTC. The encoded protein is CASSQDGSGRPLFYGYTF.

This clone was observed a single time. The chain combines TRBV20-1 with TRBJ2-7; no firm D call. The CDR3 totals 10 residues. CDR1 and CDR2 (germline): DFQATT, SNEGSKA (reference sequence). Trimming stripped 0 bases from V and 5 bases from J, with 2 bases between. The CDR3 spells CSARDNEQYF. The CDR3 DNA sequence: TGCAGTGCTAGAGATAACGAGCAGTACTTC.

The chain employs TRBV12-3 or TRBV12-4 and TRBJ1-2; possibly TRBD1 for D (6 bases). V dropped 4 bases and J dropped 8 bases, with 14 bases sitting between them. There are 13 residues in the CDR3. Written as DNA, the CDR3 is TGTGCCAGCAGTTCAGAACAGGGTCGAGGCTACACCTTC. Amino acids: CASSSEQGRGYTF.

The rearrangement links TRBV19 to TRBJ2-5; TRBD2 aligns across 9 bases. The germline V gene has CDR1 LNHDA and CDR2 SQIVND (reference sequence). This CDR3 has 17 amino acids. The J segment lost 3 bases and the V segment lost 1 base, leaving 9 bases of the junction unmatched. The CDR3 reads CASSIGLFAGGKETQYF. As DNA, the CDR3 is TGTGCCAGTAGTATAGGCCTCTTCGCGGGGGGGAAAGAGACCCAGTACTTC.

V usage is TRBV19 and J usage is TRBJ2-1; D is perhaps TRBD2 (7 bases). This CDR3 is 16 amino acids long. The germline CDR1 and CDR2 sequences are LNHDA and SQIVND (reference sequence). The V gene lost 6 bases and the J gene lost 2 bases, with 17 bases spanning the gap. The CDR3, as DNA: TGTGCCAGTAGAGATAGGGGGGGAGGAACCTACAATGAGCAGTTCTTC. Translated: CASRDRGGGTYNEQFF. Full variable domain (remainder filled in from reference TRBV19 and TRBJ2-1): DGGITQSPKYLFRKEGQNVTLSCEQNLNHDAMYWYRQDPGQGLRLIYYSQIVNDFQKGDIAEGYSVSREKKESFPLTVTSAQKNPTAFYLCASRDRGGGTYNEQFFGPGTRLTVL.

The V gene is TRBV11-2, the J gene TRBJ2-1, with D perhaps matching TRBD2 (6 bases). V was clipped by 7 bases and J by 1 base, with 11 bases between them. In germline, CDR1 is SGHAT, CDR2 FQNNGV. This CDR3 has 14 residues. In DNA, the CDR3 is TGTGCCAGCACACTGGAGGGGTCCTACAATGAGCAGTTCTTC. Translation gives CASTLEGSYNEQFF.

The rearrangement uses TRBV5-1 and TRBJ2-2, with 8 bases that match TRBD1. Trimming cost V 4 bases and J 5 bases; bases outside gene matches: 7. Germline V lookup: CDR1 SGHRS, CDR2 YFSETQ. CDR3 length: 15 amino acids. DNA for the CDR3: TGCGCCAGCAGCCCCGGACAGGGCCGGACCGGGGAGCTGTTTTTT. It specifies CASSPGQGRTGELFF.

The rearrangement joins TRBV6-2 or TRBV6-3 to TRBJ1-1; weak D call: TRBD1 (5 bases). Germline CDR1 is MNHEY and CDR2 is SVGEGT. V gave up 3 bases and J gave up 1 base, with 15 bases separating them. The CDR3 extends over 16 amino acids. The CDR3: CASSYSPTRGNTEAFF. CDR3 DNA sequence: TGTGCCAGCAGTTATTCCCCGACAAGGGGGAACACTGAAGCTTTCTTT.

The chain has TRBV30 and TRBJ1-6, with a possible D match to TRBD1 (5 bases). Trimming removed 5 bases from V and 0 bases from J, with 14 bases in between. This CDR3 is 16 amino acids long. Germline assignment: CDR1 GTSNPN and CDR2 SVGIG (reference sequence). This CDR3 is CAWGMGGSSYNSPLHF. CDR3 coding DNA: TGTGCCTGGGGCATGGGGGGGAGCTCCTATAATTCACCCCTCCACTTT.

V is TRBV5-6 and J is TRBJ1-2; 10 positions match TRBD1. CDR1 is SGHDT, CDR2 YYEEEE, per germline. The CDR3 runs to 15 residues. V was clipped by 3 bases and J by 1 base; unmatched bases: 3. CDR3 amino acids: CASSWGTGDNYGYTF. The CDR3 DNA follows: TGTGCCAGCAGCTGGGGGACAGGGGATAACTATGGCTACACCTTC.

J is TRBJ2-2 and V is TRBV18, with a tentative D call TRBD1 (6 bases). Germline V lookup: CDR1 KGHSH, CDR2 LQKENI. The CDR3 spans 16 residues. The V and J ends lost 2 bases and 6 bases respectively, with 16 bases between them. The CDR3 DNA reads TGTGCCAGCTCACCAGGGATACAGGGCGGCGCCGGGGAGCTGTTTTTT. Amino acid sequence: CASSPGIQGGAGELFF. Looking up the rest from reference TRBV18 and TRBJ2-2 gives the full variable domain: NAGVMQNPRHLVRRRGQEARLRCSPMKGHSHVYWYRQLPEEGLKFMVYLQKENIIDESGMPKERFSAEFPKEGPSILRIQQVVRGDSAAYFCASSPGIQGGAGELFFGEGSRLTVL.

The sample holds one count of this clone. The chain is built from TRBV19 and TRBJ1-2; D gene unclear. The germline V gene encodes CDR1 LNHDA and CDR2 SQIVND (reference sequence). Deletions cut 5 bases from V and 4 bases from J, with 11 bases between. This CDR3 comprises 13 residues. CDR3 region: CASSPNSGYGYTF. In DNA, the CDR3 is TGTGCCAGTAGTCCAAATTCGGGCTATGGCTACACCTTC.